Shown below are 9 T cell receptor beta chains from a single sample sequenced in a study of T cells in tuberculosis. Method: immunoSEQ multiplex PCR; TCRdb's copy keeps in-frame clones and lacks some. Among fewer than 35,000 clones, nearly 97% were seen once, and the ten largest hold roughly 2.5%. The sequencing sample was made of PBMCs. These receptors were taken from a donor aged 10-29 years with latent tuberculosis or without tuberculosis infection.

J is TRBJ1-1 and V is TRBV19; D is ambiguous. V shed 6 bases and J shed 6 bases, with 17 bases lying between them. The CDR3 is 14 amino acids. Germline-derived CDR1 and CDR2 are LNHDA and SQIVND (reference sequence). The CDR3 DNA reads TGTGCCAGTAGAAACCACGGGGTCTCGGCTGAAGCTTTCTTT. Protein product: CASRNHGVSAEAFF.

The V gene is TRBV7-9, the J gene TRBJ2-5; TRBD2 matches 10 bases. This CDR3 comprises 15 residues. The V gene end was trimmed by 4 bases and the J gene end by 5 bases; junction bases not matched to a gene: 7. CDR1 SEHNR and CDR2 FQNEAQ come from the germline V gene (reference sequence). CDR3 amino acids: CASSSRGSGGETQYF. CDR3 bases: TGTGCCAGCAGCTCCCGGGGTAGCGGGGGGGAGACCCAGTACTTC.

The gene calls are TRBV5-8 and TRBJ2-1; D not resolved. V was pared by 4 bases and J by 4 bases, with 3 bases between. CDR1 is SGHTS and CDR2 is YDEGEE in the germline V gene. The CDR3 length is 11 residues. Written as DNA, the CDR3 is TGTGCCAGCAGCCTATACAATGAGCAGTTCTTC. Protein: CASSLYNEQFF.

This clone was counted a single time. The chain has TRBV6-1 and TRBJ2-2; D might be TRBD1 (5 bases). The CDR3 loop spans 16 amino acids. Trimming removed 3 bases from V and 0 bases from J, with 11 bases in between. Germline CDR1 MNHNS, CDR2 SASEGT. CDR3 sequence: CASSDRQNANTGELFF. CDR3 coding DNA: TGTGCCAGCAGTGACCGACAGAATGCGAACACCGGGGAGCTGTTTTTT.

The chain links TRBV7-6 to TRBJ2-1; possibly TRBD2 for D (5 bases). This CDR3 comprises 16 residues. Germline V gives CDR1 SGHVS, CDR2 FNYEAQ. V shed 5 bases and J shed 1 base, with 15 bases lying between them. DNA for the CDR3: TGTGCCAGCAGCCTATACCTGACGGGATCCTACAATGAGCAGTTCTTC. Translation: CASSLYLTGSYNEQFF.

The J gene is TRBJ1-1, the V gene TRBV6-1; TRBD1 might be the D (6 bases). Trimming stripped 0 bases from V and 5 bases from J, with 13 bases between. CDR1 is MNHNS, CDR2 SASEGT, per germline. The length of the CDR3 is 15 residues. The CDR3 loop reads CASSEATGLRTEAFF. CDR3 nucleotide sequence: TGTGCCAGCAGTGAAGCGACAGGTTTGAGAACTGAAGCTTTCTTT.

The rearrangement uses TRBV9 and TRBJ1-5; 10 nucleotides match TRBD1. With 4 bases clipped from V and 2 bases from J, the junction kept 9 bases outside the gene matches. Germline-derived CDR1 and CDR2 are SGDLS and YYNGEE. The CDR3 consists of 17 residues. CDR3: CASSPSPGTGGNQPQHF. The CDR3 DNA reads TGTGCCAGCAGCCCCTCCCCCGGGACAGGGGGCAATCAGCCCCAGCATTTT.

The chain joins TRBV9 to TRBJ1-3, with D unresolved. Trimming left V 0 bases short and J 2 bases short, with 6 bases between. Germline loops: CDR1 SGDLS, CDR2 YYNGEE. CDR3 length: 14 amino acids. CDR3 sequence reads: CASSVGRTGNTIYF. DNA for the CDR3: TGTGCCAGCAGCGTAGGCAGGACTGGAAACACCATATATTTT.

The rearrangement links TRBV15 to TRBJ2-1; weak D call: TRBD1 (6 bases). The CDR3 consists of 13 residues. V shed 6 bases and J shed 2 bases, with 8 bases lying between them. CDR1 is LNHNV, CDR2 YYDKDF, per germline (reference sequence). CDR3 residues: CATRGAAYNEQFF. The CDR3 DNA reads TGTGCCACCAGGGGGGCCGCCTACAATGAGCAGTTCTTC.